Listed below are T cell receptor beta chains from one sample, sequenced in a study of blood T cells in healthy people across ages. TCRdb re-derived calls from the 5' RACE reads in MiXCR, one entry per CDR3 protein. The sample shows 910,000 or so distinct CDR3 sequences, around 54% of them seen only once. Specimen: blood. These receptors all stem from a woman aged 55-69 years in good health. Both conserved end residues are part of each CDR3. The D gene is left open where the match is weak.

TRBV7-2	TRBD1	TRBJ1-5	CASSLTGLGNQPQHF
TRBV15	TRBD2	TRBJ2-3	CATSRDTSGTSTDTQYF
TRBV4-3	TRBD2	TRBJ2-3	CASSRTTLAGDGGIDTQYF
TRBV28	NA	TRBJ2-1	CASSPRGSGVYNEQFF
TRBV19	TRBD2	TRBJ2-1	CASSMIWTSGSLNEQFF
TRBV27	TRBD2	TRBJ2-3	CASSLIAGDGVDTQYF
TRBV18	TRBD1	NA	CASSRGSGTEYNEQYF
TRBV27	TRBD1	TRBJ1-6	CASSQTGGPYSPLHF
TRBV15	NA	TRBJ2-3	CATSRGRTAEDTQYF
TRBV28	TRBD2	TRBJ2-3	CACSLPGLKADTQYF
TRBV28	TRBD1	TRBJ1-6	CASSWAGGEFSPLHF
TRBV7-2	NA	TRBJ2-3	CASSLRGVQTDTQYF
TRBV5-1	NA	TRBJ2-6	CASSGDGSGANVLTF
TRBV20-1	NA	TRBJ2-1	CSAPPFGGSYNEQFF
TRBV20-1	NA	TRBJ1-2	CSANFRGGGTF
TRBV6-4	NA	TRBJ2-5	CASSREPQETQYF
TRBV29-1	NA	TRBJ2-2	CSVAQDWGSLNTGELFF
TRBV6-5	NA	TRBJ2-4	CASSWTALAKNIQYF
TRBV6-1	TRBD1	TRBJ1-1	CASSGGQGMWNTEAFF
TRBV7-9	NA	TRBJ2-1	CASSLDRNEQFF
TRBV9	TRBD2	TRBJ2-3	CASSGRLAGGIADTQYF
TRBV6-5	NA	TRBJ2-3	CASRSGQISTDTQYF
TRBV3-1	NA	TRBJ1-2	CASSQASRAPEGYTF
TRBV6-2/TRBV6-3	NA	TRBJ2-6	CASRGTSGANVLTF
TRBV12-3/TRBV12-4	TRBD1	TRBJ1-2	CASRRATGTGASGYTF
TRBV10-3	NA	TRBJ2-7	CAISEDRISYEQYF
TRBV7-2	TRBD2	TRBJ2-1	CASKAGLGYNGQFF
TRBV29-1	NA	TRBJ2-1	CSVDNEQFF
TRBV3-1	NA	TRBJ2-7	CASSYDRKRGEQYF
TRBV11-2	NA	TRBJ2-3	CATPEGPADTQYF
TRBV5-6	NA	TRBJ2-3	CASSLFAASTDTQYF
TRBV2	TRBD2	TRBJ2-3	CASSEDEGGPSDTQYF
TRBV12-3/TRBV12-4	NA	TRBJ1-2	CASGKGANGYTF
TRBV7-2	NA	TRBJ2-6	CASSLFRSGANVLTF
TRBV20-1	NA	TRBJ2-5	CSARDLRRGGKETQYF
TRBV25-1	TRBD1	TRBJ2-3	CASRSTPGQGRTDTQYF
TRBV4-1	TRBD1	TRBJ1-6	CASSQGQDRSLSPLHF
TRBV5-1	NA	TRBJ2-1	CASSLTGVVNEQFF
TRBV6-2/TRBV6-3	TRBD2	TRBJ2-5	CASSFQRGTLETQYF
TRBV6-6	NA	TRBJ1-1	CASSYDGNTEAFF
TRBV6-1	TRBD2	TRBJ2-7	CATERRLAGGPIYEQYF
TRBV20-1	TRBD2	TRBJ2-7	CSALGGVSHEQYF
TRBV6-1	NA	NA	CARDRATATGQPTYEQYF
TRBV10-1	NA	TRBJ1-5	CASSEYRDGQPQHF
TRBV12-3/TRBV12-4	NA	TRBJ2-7	CASSPDRAAYNEQYF
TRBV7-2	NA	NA	CASSLGYWYEQYF
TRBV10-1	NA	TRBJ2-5	CASSPTKGRQETQYF
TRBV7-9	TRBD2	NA	CASSSTLAGNQETQYF
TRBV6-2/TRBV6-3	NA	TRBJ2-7	CASSYSNLLRQSGNEQYF
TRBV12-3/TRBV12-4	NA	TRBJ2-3	CAHGGVNTDTQYF
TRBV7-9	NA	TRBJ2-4	CASSSSNIQYF
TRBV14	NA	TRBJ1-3	CASSISDSSANTIYF
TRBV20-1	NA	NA	CSAWGTRTTGYEQYF
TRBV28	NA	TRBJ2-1	CASRAGAGVINEQFF
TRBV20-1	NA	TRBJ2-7	CSARQTLVGEQYF
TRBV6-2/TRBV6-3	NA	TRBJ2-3	CASSYSARKYF
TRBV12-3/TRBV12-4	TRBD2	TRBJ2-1	CASSSGTGGRVSSYSEQFF